The 16 T cell receptor beta chains reported below all come from one sample, sequenced in a study of Ad26.COV2.S vaccination and SARS-CoV-2 variants. TCRdb's table, derived via immunoSEQ multiplex PCR, lists solely in-frame clones and lacks some. The profile covers roughly 380,000 clones, with roughly 81% appearing a single time and around 3.3% taken by the ten largest. The treatment: around 19 received Ad26.COV2.S at low or high dose, single or two shots; 5 received placebo; per-sample allocation not given. Following the first vaccine or placebo injection, samples were taken on day 63. The specimen was peripheral blood, collected in a trial of Ad26.COV2.S vaccine versus placebo. Receptor source: a person aged 18 to 65 who received the Ad26.COV2.S COVID-19 vaccine or a placebo.

The chain links TRBV27 to TRBJ1-1; maybe TRBD1 (6 bases). The germline V gene encodes CDR1 MNHEY and CDR2 SMNVEV (reference sequence). V lost 2 bases and J 4 bases, leaving 11 bases between the germline ends. The CDR3 length is 14 residues. The CDR3 region is CASSLIRGGTEAFF. CDR3 coding DNA: TGTGCCAGCAGTTTAATTCGAGGGGGCACTGAAGCTTTCTTT.

The CDR3: CASTVHKQGPNTGELFF. CDR3 bases: TGTGCCAGCACCGTACACAAACAGGGTCCGAACACCGGGGAGCTGTTTTTT. The genes are TRBV2 and TRBJ2-2; D is possibly TRBD1 (6 bases). The V and J ends lost 7 bases and 0 bases respectively, with 18 bases between them. The CDR3 has 17 amino acids. Per the germline V gene, CDR1 is SNHLY and CDR2 is FYNNEI.

The chain carries TRBV6-5 and TRBJ1-4; TRBD1 is a possible D gene (6 bases). Trimming pared 2 bases from V and 7 bases from J, leaving 14 bases between. CDR1 is MNHEY, CDR2 SVGAGI, per germline. The CDR3 has 15 residues. CDR3 nucleotides: TGTGCCAGCAGTTACGGCAAGGGGGGGGTTGAAAAACTGTTTTTT. It codes for CASSYGKGGVEKLFF.

This clone has just a few counts. The rearrangement links TRBV7-9 to TRBJ1-2; 7 nucleotides match TRBD1. The CDR3 covers 16 residues. Per germline, CDR1 SEHNR and CDR2 FQNEAQ (reference sequence). The J segment lost 0 bases and the V segment lost 0 bases, leaving 4 bases of the junction unmatched. CDR3 in DNA: TGTGCCAGCAGCTTAGCGAGGACAGGAGCTAACTATGGCTACACCTTC. It translates to CASSLARTGANYGYTF.

V is TRBV7-2 and J is TRBJ1-5; D is perhaps TRBD1 (6 bases). Germline CDR1 reads SGHTA; CDR2 reads FQGNSA. The V gene lost 4 bases and the J gene lost 7 bases, with 17 bases spanning the gap. This CDR3 is 15 amino acids long. The DNA of the CDR3 is TGTGCCAGCAGCTCCCGGGGCACAGGGCAACAGCCCCAGCATTTT. Its protein is CASSSRGTGQQPQHF. Drawing the rest from reference TRBV7-2 and TRBJ1-5, the complete variable domain is GAGVSQSPSNKVTEKGKDVELRCDPISGHTALYWYRQSLGQGLEFLIYFQGNSAPDKSGLPSDRFSAERTGGSVSTLTIQRTQQEDSAVYLCASSSRGTGQQPQHFGDGTRLSIL.

This chain connects TRBV9 to TRBJ2-3, with 7 positions matching TRBD1. Germline trimming cut 0 bases from V and 0 bases from J; bases unmatched to any gene: 7. The CDR3 totals 17 residues. CDR1 is SGDLS, CDR2 YYNGEE, per germline. This CDR3 is CASSVVKGAASTDTQYF. CDR3 bases: TGTGCCAGCAGCGTAGTGAAGGGGGCGGCTAGCACAGATACGCAGTATTTT.

The rearrangement links TRBV10-3 to TRBJ2-1, with D possibly TRBD1 on 6 matching bases. V lost 9 bases to trimming and J lost 10 bases, with 13 bases between them. The CDR3 spans 11 residues. CDR1 and CDR2 (germline): ENHRY, SYGVKD. The CDR3 protein is CAILQGYEQFF. In nucleotides, the CDR3 is TGTGCCATACTACAGGGTTACGAGCAGTTCTTC.

The chain links TRBV2 to TRBJ2-7, with D unclear. Germline CDR1 and CDR2: SNHLY and FYNNEI. V lost 3 bases and J lost 7, with 13 bases in between. The CDR3 is 13 amino acids. The CDR3: CASSDQQPLEQYF. CDR3 in DNA: TGTGCCAGCAGTGACCAACAGCCTCTGGAGCAGTACTTC.

The J gene is TRBJ2-1, the V gene TRBV11-2; D uncertain. V lost 4 bases to trimming and J lost 6 bases, with 10 bases between them. Germline CDR1 is SGHAT and CDR2 is FQNNGV. The CDR3 length is 13 residues. The DNA for the CDR3 is TGTGCCAGCAGCTCCCGGACCCCCAATGAGCAGTTCTTC. Amino acid sequence: CASSSRTPNEQFF.

This clone was found once. This sequence joins TRBV27 and TRBJ2-7; 9 positions match TRBD2. V was clipped by 2 bases and J by 6 bases; unmatched bases: 11. The CDR3 runs to 16 residues. Per the germline V gene, CDR1 is MNHEY and CDR2 is SMNVEV (reference sequence). For the CDR3, the DNA is TGTGCCAGCAGTTTAATTAATAGCGGGGGCCCCTCCGAGCAGTACTTC. Amino acids: CASSLINSGGPSEQYF.

This clone was counted once. V usage is TRBV7-2 and J usage is TRBJ2-1, with D hard to call. The CDR3 runs to 14 residues. Looked up from germline, CDR1 is SGHTA and CDR2 is FQGNSA. Trimming stripped 5 bases from V and 4 bases from J, with 12 bases between. The DNA for the CDR3 is TGTGCCAGCAGCCCTTATAGCTCTTACAATGAGCAGTTCTTC. This encodes CASSPYSSYNEQFF. The full variable domain, completed using reference TRBV7-2 and TRBJ2-1, is GAGVSQSPSNKVTEKGKDVELRCDPISGHTALYWYRQSLGQGLEFLIYFQGNSAPDKSGLPSDRFSAERTGGSVSTLTIQRTQQEDSAVYLCASSPYSSYNEQFFGPGTRLTVL.

The rearrangement links TRBV5-4 to TRBJ2-3, with 8 positions matching TRBD2. The J segment lost 6 bases and the V segment lost 4 bases, leaving 10 bases of the junction unmatched. CDR1 is SGHNT, CDR2 YYREEE, per germline (reference sequence). There are 15 residues in the CDR3. The CDR3 loop reads CASSQLAEVSDTQYF. The CDR3 nucleotides are TGTGCCAGCAGCCAACTAGCGGAAGTGTCGGATACGCAGTATTTT.

The chain uses TRBV4-3 and TRBJ2-1, with unresolved D. V dropped 0 bases and J dropped 7 bases, with 10 bases sitting between them. The germline V gene has CDR1 LGHNA and CDR2 YSLEER. This CDR3 is 14 amino acids long. The CDR3 here is CASSQEQRANEQFF. DNA of the CDR3: TGCGCCAGCAGCCAAGAACAACGGGCAAATGAGCAGTTCTTC.

The chain recombines TRBV27 with TRBJ2-1; TRBD1 is a possible D gene (5 bases). V was trimmed by 8 bases and J by 0 bases, leaving 11 bases between them. Germline CDR1 reads MNHEY; CDR2 reads SMNVEV (reference sequence). The CDR3 has 14 residues. The CDR3 is CASLSTGSYNEQFF. Written as DNA, the CDR3 is TGTGCCAGCCTATCCACAGGCTCCTACAATGAGCAGTTCTTC.

This chain joins TRBV7-2 and TRBJ2-7; no clear D. CDR1 and CDR2 from the germline V gene are SGHTA and FQGNSA. V was shortened by 5 bases and J by 4 bases, with 6 bases between the two germline ends. This CDR3 region has 11 residues. The CDR3 bases are TGTGCCAGCAGCCCCTCTTACGAGCAGTACTTC. As protein: CASSPSYEQYF.

This sequence joins TRBV29-1 and TRBJ1-1; the match to TRBD1 covers 7 bases. The CDR3 runs 12 residues. From germline, CDR1 is SQVTM and CDR2 ANQGSEA. Trimming cost V 7 bases and J 5 bases; bases outside gene matches: 7. CDR3 sequence reads: CSAITGATEAFF. In DNA form, the CDR3 reads TGCAGCGCCATTACAGGGGCGACTGAAGCTTTCTTT.